Presented here are 9 T cell receptor beta chains from one specimen sequenced in a study of shared clonotypes between healthy human individuals. Using immunoSEQ multiplex PCR, the repertoire was profiled, and TCRdb retains in-frame clones only, with some absent. This sample carries hundreds of thousands of clones, just over 75% of them seen once, and the ten largest clones take more than 10%. The sequenced sample was PBMCs. The receptors stem from a woman aged 40 to 50 in good health. Some clones in this sample may be carry-over from other donors' samples.

A note on this clone: A clone one base away is much larger, so this may be a read error. V gene TRBV2 combines with J gene TRBJ1-2; D is ambiguous. Germline CDR1 SNHLY, CDR2 FYNNEI. Trimming cost V 8 bases and J 0 bases, with 13 bases left between them. The CDR3 extends over 14 amino acids. For the CDR3, the DNA is TGTGCCAGCCACGACGGGTGTTCTAACTATGGCTACACCTTC. Its protein is CASHDGCSNYGYTF.

The chain uses TRBV27 and TRBJ2-1; 10 nucleotides align to TRBD1. Germline V gives CDR1 MNHEY, CDR2 SMNVEV (reference sequence). This CDR3 contains 15 residues. The junction had 10 bases not matched to a gene; V was cut back by 5 bases and J by 9 bases. In nucleotides, the CDR3 is TGTGCCAGCAGTCCTGGGACAGGGGTACGAGGTGAGCAGTTCTTC. Its protein product is CASSPGTGVRGEQFF.

The genes are TRBV9 and TRBJ2-3; 9 bases line up with TRBD2. The CDR3 runs to 16 residues. V lost 0 bases and J lost 2; bases outside the gene matches: 4. Germline CDR1 SGDLS, CDR2 YYNGEE. The CDR3 sequence: CASSVAGLATTDTQYF. CDR3 bases: TGTGCCAGCAGCGTAGCAGGACTAGCGACCACAGATACGCAGTATTTT.

This sequence joins TRBV5-1 and TRBJ2-1; TRBD2 matches at 14 bases. V shed 7 bases, J shed 5 bases, and the junction held 14 bases outside the gene matches. The V gene's germline CDR1 is SGHRS and CDR2 YFSETQ. The CDR3 is 18 amino acids. The CDR3 loop reads CASSPGTSGRILDNEQFF. The CDR3 nucleotides are TGCGCCAGCTCCCCGGGGACTAGCGGGAGAATACTTGACAATGAGCAGTTCTTC.

This clone was seen more than once but under ten times. This sequence is one base from a far larger clone and is likely a read error. Other DNA variants within this sample encode the same CDR3. The chain couples TRBV29-1 to TRBJ1-1; D might be TRBD1 (5 bases). The V end was cut by 6 bases, the J end by 2 bases, with 10 bases between. Per the germline V gene, CDR1 is SQVTM and CDR2 is ANQGSEA. The CDR3 length is 12 residues. This CDR3 reads CSVGDSNTEAFF. As DNA, the CDR3 is TGCAGCGTCGGCGACAGTAACACTGAAGCTTTCTTT.

This rearrangement joins TRBV2 to TRBJ2-5, with 8 bases aligning to TRBD2. After removal of 0 bases from V and 2 bases from J, the junction contained 11 bases not matched to a gene. The germline gives CDR1 SNHLY, CDR2 FYNNEI. The CDR3 totals 18 residues. The CDR3 protein is CASSEATIFSGNQETQYF. The CDR3 bases are TGTGCCAGCAGTGAAGCCACGATCTTTAGCGGGAATCAAGAGACCCAGTACTTC.

The rearrangement links TRBV7-2 to TRBJ2-1; 10 bases agree with TRBD2. This CDR3 has 15 amino acids. CDR1 is SGHTA, CDR2 FQGNSA, per germline. The V segment lost 3 bases and the J segment 4 bases; nucleotides outside the gene matches: 3. The CDR3 coding sequence is TGTGCCAGCAGCTTTAGCGGGAGGAAGTACAATGAGCAGTTCTTC. This codes for CASSFSGRKYNEQFF.

Of note for this clone: Additional DNA sequences in this sample encode the identical CDR3. This rearrangement joins TRBV5-1 to TRBJ1-1; tentatively, D is TRBD1 (5 bases). This CDR3 contains 15 residues. Germline CDR1 reads SGHRS; CDR2 reads YFSETQ. V was shortened by 0 bases and J by 4 bases, with 13 bases between the two germline ends. The CDR3 sequence: CASSLEGPSSTEAFF. The CDR3 coding sequence is TGCGCCAGCAGCTTGGAGGGACCGTCGAGCACTGAAGCTTTCTTT. The whole variable domain, remainder taken from reference TRBV5-1 and TRBJ1-1, is KAGVTQTPRYLIKTRGQQVTLSCSPISGHRSVSWYQQTPGQGLQFLFEYFSETQRNKGNFPGRFSGRQFSNSRSEMNVSTLELGDSALYLCASSLEGPSSTEAFFGQGTRLTVV.

This clone was seen just once. The chain has TRBV27 and TRBJ2-2; 9 positions match TRBD2. Losses at the gene ends were 1 base for V and 0 bases for J; bases not matched to a gene: 3. CDR3 length: 17 amino acids. The germline CDR1 and CDR2 sequences are MNHEY and SMNVEV (reference sequence). CDR3 nucleotide sequence: TGTGCCAGCAGTTTATTGGGACTAGCAACGAACACCGGGGAGCTGTTTTTT. Its translation: CASSLLGLATNTGELFF.